The 26 T cell receptor beta chains in this list originate from one sample, sequenced in a study of T cell repertoires in cytomegalovirus infection. Using its own MiXCR run on the reads, TCRdb lists one record per CDR3 protein. The top ten clones hold approximately 18% of a sample with hundreds of thousands of distinct CDR3 sequences, approximately 33% of them seen once. Their cognate antigens are unknown. Sample: cultured PBMCs, taken from culture after CMV antigen stimulation. Receptors originate from a human donor in good health (CMV status not recorded). Some clones in this sample may be carry-over from other donors' samples.

The chain links TRBV2 to TRBJ2-2; 8 bases align to TRBD2. The CDR3 is 15 amino acids. The V and J ends lost 7 bases and 3 bases, in that order; junction bases with no gene match: 7. The germline CDR1 and CDR2 sequences are SNHLY and FYNNEI. As DNA, the CDR3 is TGTGCCAGCACCCTTGTGACTAGCGACACCGGGGAGCTGTTTTTT. Its protein is CASTLVTSDTGELFF. Full variable domain (missing parts from reference TRBV2 and TRBJ2-2): EPEVTQTPSHQVTQMGQEVILRCVPISNHLYFYWYRQILGQKVEFLVSFYNNEISEKSEIFDDQFSVERPDGSNFTLKIRSTKLEDSAMYFCASTLVTSDTGELFFGEGSRLTVL.

The chain carries TRBV7-6 and TRBJ2-5; 7 bases are shared with TRBD2. The CDR3 is made up of 18 amino acids. Germline CDR1 reads SGHVS; CDR2 reads FNYEAQ. The trim removed 0 bases at V and 4 bases at J, leaving 14 bases unmatched. CDR3 nucleotide sequence: TGTGCCAGCAGCTTAGCCAGGAGCGAGTGGCGGGGGAGAGAGACCCAGTACTTC. As protein: CASSLARSEWRGRETQYF.

This clonotype occurred many times. The chain uses TRBV12-3 or TRBV12-4 and TRBJ2-7; D is unresolved. The CDR3 is 14 residues long. V lost 2 bases and J 0 bases, leaving 8 bases between the germline ends. The CDR3 protein is CASSLLESSYEQYF. The CDR3 DNA reads TGTGCCAGCAGTTTACTCGAGAGCTCCTACGAGCAGTACTTC.

The chain links TRBV6-6 to TRBJ2-7, with D uncertain. CDR1 is MNHNY and CDR2 is SVGAGI in the germline V gene (reference sequence). This CDR3 comprises 13 residues. V lost 2 bases to trimming and J lost 2 bases, with 7 bases between them. The chain's CDR3 is CASSYDGPYEQYF. CDR3 DNA sequence: TGTGCCAGCAGTTACGACGGACCCTACGAGCAGTACTTC.

The genes are TRBV5-6 and TRBJ1-1, with D tentatively TRBD1 (6 bases). The germline V gene encodes CDR1 SGHDT and CDR2 YYEEEE. CDR3 length: 13 residues. V lost 0 bases, J lost 6 bases, and 9 bases lay in between. CDR3 amino acids: CASSLGGGPEAFF. The CDR3, as DNA: TGTGCCAGCAGCTTGGGTGGGGGGCCTGAAGCTTTCTTT.

The gene calls are TRBV7-2 and TRBJ2-5; TRBD1 aligns across 7 bases. The CDR3 contains 16 residues. V lost 5 bases and J lost 2; bases outside the gene matches: 11. Germline CDR1 is SGHTA and CDR2 is FQGNSA. The CDR3 bases are TGTGCCAGCAGCCCTGGGGTGGGGACAGATCAAGAGACCCAGTACTTC. Translation gives CASSPGVGTDQETQYF.

The gene calls are TRBV11-2 and TRBJ1-1; D is unresolved. The CDR3 is made up of 14 amino acids. V was trimmed by 1 base and J by 4 bases, leaving 10 bases between them. Per germline, CDR1 SGHAT and CDR2 FQNNGV. In DNA form, the CDR3 reads TGTGCCAGCAGCTTAGCGCGGAGAGGCACTGAAGCTTTCTTT. It codes for CASSLARRGTEAFF. The variable domain in full, with the rest retrieved from reference TRBV11-2 and TRBJ1-1, is EAGVAQSPRYKIIEKRQSVAFWCNPISGHATLYWYQQILGQGPKLLIQFQNNGVVDDSQLPKDRFSAERLKGVDSTLKIQPAKLEDSAVYLCASSLARRGTEAFFGQGTRLTVV.

The genes are TRBV3-1 and TRBJ2-7; 7 bases match TRBD2. V lost 11 bases to trimming and J lost 2 bases; unmatched junction nucleotides: 12. Germline V gene sequence: CDR1 LGHDT, CDR2 YNNKEL (reference sequence). The CDR3 covers 14 residues. CDR3 region: CAVSFSGRAYEQYF. CDR3 nucleotides: TGTGCCGTATCTTTTAGCGGGCGAGCCTACGAGCAGTACTTC.

This clonotype came up a few times. The J gene is TRBJ2-1, the V gene TRBV6-2 or TRBV6-3; TRBD2 matches 8 bases. CDR1 and CDR2 from the germline V gene are MNHEY and SVGEGT. The junction had 0 bases not matched to a gene; V was cut back by 0 bases and J by 2 bases. This CDR3 region has 15 residues. CDR3 in amino acids: CASSYSRGAYNEQFF. CDR3 nucleotide sequence: TGTGCCAGCAGTTACTCGCGGGGGGCCTACAATGAGCAGTTCTTC.

The gene calls are TRBV6-1 and TRBJ1-5; 7 bases line up with TRBD1. This CDR3 has 15 amino acids. From germline, CDR1 is MNHNS and CDR2 SASEGT. J was trimmed by 2 bases and V by 4 bases; bases with no gene match: 5. In DNA form, the CDR3 reads TGTGCCAGCAGTGCGGACAGGATTGGCAATCAGCCCCAGCATTTT. This encodes CASSADRIGNQPQHF.

About this clonotype itself: The final CDR3 position lacks the conserved phenylalanine or tryptophan, pointing to a likely read error. The limits of the CDR3 on the DNA are not certain, so only TCRdb's listed CDR3 is given. The chain couples TRBV6-1 to TRBJ1-1. Germline V gives CDR1 MNHNS, CDR2 SASEGT. The length of the CDR3 is 10 amino acids, counting both ends. The CDR3 protein is CASTNSQGPV.

The V gene is TRBV20-1, the J gene TRBJ2-5, with TRBD1 as a possible D gene (6 bases). The ends were cut back, 1 base at V and 0 bases at J, with 30 bases in the middle. Germline loops: CDR1 DFQATT, CDR2 SNEGSKA (reference sequence). The CDR3 has 21 amino acids. CDR3 in amino acids: CSARVFMGAQNEDLYQETQYF. Written as DNA, the CDR3 is TGCAGTGCTAGAGTATTCATGGGGGCCCAAAATGAGGACCTTTACCAAGAGACCCAGTACTTC.

The chain carries TRBV5-6 and TRBJ2-2, with D unclear. Trimming took 3 bases from V and 1 from J, leaving 7 bases between them. The CDR3 has 14 amino acids. The V gene's germline CDR1 is SGHDT and CDR2 YYEEEE. CDR3 nucleotides: TGTGCCAGCAGCTCTGAATGGAACACCGGGGAGCTGTTTTTT. This gives the protein CASSSEWNTGELFF. Full variable domain (outside the CDR3, taken from reference TRBV5-6 and TRBJ2-2): DAGVTQSPTHLIKTRGQQVTLRCSPKSGHDTVSWYQQALGQGPQFIFQYYEEEERQRGNFPDRFSGHQFPNYSSELNVNALLLGDSALYLCASSSEWNTGELFFGEGSRLTVL.

The sample holds a few counts of this clonotype. This sequence joins TRBV12-3 or TRBV12-4 and TRBJ1-3; TRBD1 agrees at 7 bases. This CDR3 spans 15 amino acids. V trimming: 6 bases; J trimming: 0 bases; junction bases outside the gene matches: 5. In DNA, the CDR3 is TGTGCCAGCAGAAACAGGGGCATCTCTGGAAACACCATATATTTT. This codes for CASRNRGISGNTIYF.

This clonotype has a handful of counts. A junction boundary mismatches the germline segment, possibly from a read error. The chain uses TRBV4-1 and TRBJ2-1, with 9 bases that match TRBD2. CDR1 MGHRA and CDR2 YSYEKL come from the germline V gene. This CDR3 is 15 amino acids long. In DNA form, the CDR3 reads TGTGCCAGCAGCCCGGCGGGGGGGCTGCACAATGAGCAGTTCTTC. Protein: CASSPAGGLHNEQFF.

This clonotype was seen at least ten times. The chain combines TRBV7-2 with TRBJ2-3, with 11 bases lining up with TRBD2. Germline trimming cut 5 bases from V and 5 bases from J; bases unmatched to any gene: 9. The CDR3 covers 16 residues. Germline-derived CDR1 and CDR2 are SGHTA and FQGNSA. This CDR3 is CASSPSSGRGGDTQYF. For the CDR3, the DNA is TGTGCCAGCAGCCCGAGTAGCGGGAGGGGTGGAGATACGCAGTATTTT.

This clonotype was recorded at least ten times. The J gene is TRBJ2-4, the V gene TRBV7-2; 9 nucleotides align to TRBD2. J was trimmed by 1 base and V by 1 base; bases with no gene match: 8. This CDR3 comprises 18 residues. In germline, CDR1 is SGHTA, CDR2 FQGNSA. The CDR3 DNA is TGTGCCAGCAGCTTAGGGCTAGCGGGGATTCGGGCCAAAAACATTCAGTACTTC. Its translation is CASSLGLAGIRAKNIQYF.

The V call is TRBV18, the J call TRBJ2-4; D is ambiguous. The CDR3 has 13 amino acids. Germline CDR1 reads KGHSH; CDR2 reads LQKENI. Trimming left V 1 base short and J 8 bases short, with 9 bases between. CDR3 sequence reads: CASSPQSEDIQYF. CDR3 coding DNA: TGTGCCAGCTCACCACAAAGTGAGGACATTCAGTACTTC.

This clonotype was recorded a few times. The rearrangement joins TRBV15 to TRBJ2-5; D unresolved. The CDR3 has 14 residues. V lost 0 bases and J 3 bases, leaving 8 bases between the germline ends. CDR1 and CDR2 from the germline V gene are LNHNV and YYDKDF (reference sequence). The CDR3 spells CATSRDPVKETQYF. CDR3 in DNA: TGTGCCACCAGCAGAGATCCGGTAAAAGAGACCCAGTACTTC.

This clonotype has only one observation. The V call is TRBV6-1, the J call TRBJ1-4; no firm D call. The CDR3 loop spans 17 amino acids. The V end lost 3 bases, the J end lost 8 bases, and 22 bases lay between the germline ends. Germline V CDR1 and CDR2: MNHNS, SASEGT. CDR3 region: CASSDYLSGFPWEKLFF. The CDR3 coding sequence is TGTGCCAGCAGTGATTATTTATCCGGGTTTCCATGGGAAAAACTGTTTTTT.

This clonotype was counted only a few times. The rearrangement links TRBV20-1 to TRBJ2-7; the match to TRBD1 covers 8 bases. The CDR3 contains 14 residues. Germline V gene lookup returns CDR1 DFQATT and CDR2 SNEGSKA (reference sequence). V trimming: 7 bases; J trimming: 0 bases; junction bases outside the gene matches: 8. CDR3 DNA sequence: TGCAGTGTCGGACAGGGTCCTAGCTCCTACGAGCAGTACTTC. Its translation: CSVGQGPSSYEQYF.

The genes are TRBV27 and TRBJ2-5, with a possible D match to TRBD1 (7 bases). CDR1 and CDR2 from the germline V gene are MNHEY and SMNVEV (reference sequence). This CDR3 is built from 15 residues. V was pared by 5 bases and J by 4 bases, with 17 bases between. CDR3 sequence: CASSQLTGRRETQYF. CDR3 in DNA: TGTGCCAGCAGTCAGTTGACAGGGAGGCGAGAGACCCAGTACTTC.

The chain combines TRBV7-9 with TRBJ2-7; 14 nucleotides line up with TRBD2. This CDR3 has 18 amino acids. CDR1 is SEHNR, CDR2 FQNEAQ, per germline (reference sequence). V shed 1 base and J 2 bases; nucleotides not matched to a gene: 7. This CDR3 is CASSLGGTSGRRAYEQYF. The CDR3 DNA follows: TGTGCCAGCAGCTTAGGGGGGACTAGCGGGAGAAGGGCCTACGAGCAGTACTTC.

This clonotype was recorded many times. The chain carries TRBV7-2 and TRBJ2-2, with D maybe TRBD2 (7 bases). Trimming stripped 3 bases from V and 6 bases from J, with 20 bases between. The length of the CDR3 is 17 residues. Per the germline V gene, CDR1 is SGHTA and CDR2 is FQGNSA. The CDR3 reads CASSLGGGVPPPGELFF. CDR3 in DNA: TGTGCCAGCAGCTTGGGAGGGGGAGTCCCCCCCCCCGGGGAGCTGTTTTTT.

This clonotype has ten or more counts. V gene TRBV7-2 combines with J gene TRBJ1-4; a possible D gene is TRBD1 (6 bases). CDR3 length: 14 residues. Trimming stripped 1 base from V and 4 bases from J, with 7 bases between. Per germline, CDR1 SGHTA and CDR2 FQGNSA. This CDR3 is CASSLGGGNEKLFF. Here the CDR3 DNA reads TGTGCCAGCAGCTTAGGAGGGGGTAATGAAAAACTGTTTTTT.

This clonotype has only a few counts. The chain carries TRBV6-5 and TRBJ2-1; 7 bases map to TRBD1. This CDR3 contains 14 residues. The V gene's germline CDR1 is MNHEY and CDR2 SVGAGI. Trimming removed 2 bases from V and 9 bases from J; junction bases left unmatched: 7. The CDR3 loop reads CASSYATGDGEQFF. CDR3 bases: TGTGCCAGCAGTTACGCAACAGGGGACGGTGAGCAGTTCTTC.